This TCR beta chain comes out of a study of T cell responses to AZD1222 COVID-19 vaccine. The germline V and J ends were trimmed by 4 bases and 5 bases, with 12 bases remaining between them. The CDR3 covers 14 residues. Germline lookup yields CDR1 SGHDN and CDR2 FVKESK. Here immunoSEQ multiplex PCR was the method, and the copy in TCRdb shows in-frame clones only, minus some. The sample carries tens of thousands of clones, around 88% recorded once. V and J are TRBV14 and TRBJ2-4; D is perhaps TRBD1 or TRBD2 (6 bases each). This receptor was obtained from an adult who received the MenACWY meningococcal vaccine as a control. The source material was peripheral blood, sampled 28 days after the second dose of the MenACWY control vaccine. The CDR3 DNA reads TGTGCCAGCAGCCTTCGGGGGCTTGAAAACATTCAGTACTTC. Its protein product is CASSLRGLENIQYF.